The sequence of this T cell receptor beta chain was determined in a study of T cells expressing NK-cell markers. About this clonotype itself: Its antigen is not known.

cDNA encoding TCR beta was synthesized via 5'RACE template switching incorporating UMIs. TCRdb re-called the 5' RACE reads and gives one entry per CDR3 protein, without DNA. The sample totals under 600,000 distinct CDR3 sequences. Germline V gene lookup returns CDR1 SGHDN and CDR2 FVKESK. The CDR3 sequence is 15 residues long. Study results and caveats: A range of 1.0-7.0% of CD8+ T cells consisted of dominant NKG2C+ clonotypes in several donors.

The chain is built from TRBV14 and TRBJ1-1; the D call of TRBD1 rests on TCRdb alone, since no DNA is present to check it. The sample comprised blood T cells: a sorted CD56 or NKG2C T cell subset, CD4+ or CD8+ T cells, or bulk PBMC T cells (not recorded which). This sequence was found in a woman between 45 and 60 years old in good health. CDR3 residues: CASSQAWDRGLQAFF.